One sample yielded the 8 T cell receptor beta chains listed below, sequenced in a study of blood T cell repertoires in COVID-19. Sequenced by immunoSEQ multiplex PCR; TCRdb stores in-frame clones only, minus some. Among around 140,000 clones, about 87% were seen once, and the ten largest hold under 3%. Sequences were obtained from peripheral blood. The receptors come from a human donor with COVID-19, enrolled during active disease. The donor label of this sample is uncertain.

As DNA, the CDR3 is TGTGCCAGCAGGGGACAGGGGGCCAGCACAGATACGCAGTATTTT. Its protein is CASRGQGASTDTQYF. The gene calls are TRBV28 and TRBJ2-3; 12 bases align to TRBD1. The V and J ends lost 6 bases and 0 bases, in that order; junction bases with no gene match: 1. Germline CDR1 MDHEN, CDR2 SYDVKM. The CDR3 totals 15 residues. Combining the CDR3 with reference TRBV28 and TRBJ2-3 gives the whole variable domain DVKVTQSSRYLVKRTGEKVFLECVQDMDHENMFWYRQDPGLGLRLIYFSYDVKMKEKGDIPEGYSVSREKKERFSLILESASTNQTSMYLCASRGQGASTDTQYFGPGTRLTVL.

The V call is TRBV25-1, the J call TRBJ2-3; D ambiguous. Germline V lookup: CDR1 MGHDK, CDR2 SYGVNS. The CDR3 extends over 13 amino acids. Deletions cut 7 bases from V and 2 bases from J, with 10 bases between. Here the CDR3 reads CASNREYTDTQYF. CDR3 coding DNA: TGTGCCAGCAACCGCGAATACACAGATACGCAGTATTTT.

Remarks on this clone: Since the CDR3 does not end with the conserved phenylalanine or tryptophan, this likely comes from a read error. It is unclear where the CDR3 begins or ends on the DNA, so no DNA is shown, and the CDR3 is as TCRdb lists it. V and J are TRBV6-4 and TRBJ1-1; the table's TRBD1 call for D was not verified on the DNA. In germline, CDR1 is MRHNA, CDR2 SNTAGT. Both ends counted, the CDR3 spans 15 residues. The CDR3 region is CASSDSARDIGGVLL.

For the CDR3, the DNA is TGCGCCAGCAGCCTGAACAGGGCTGGGGCCAACGTCCTGACTTTC. Translating it yields CASSLNRAGANVLTF. This chain connects TRBV5-1 to TRBJ2-6, with D possibly being TRBD1 (6 bases). This CDR3 has 15 amino acids. V was trimmed by 4 bases and J by 2 bases, leaving 10 bases between them. Germline values: CDR1 SGHRS, CDR2 YFSETQ.

The rearrangement links TRBV6-1 to TRBJ2-5; D perhaps matches TRBD1 (5 bases). This CDR3 comprises 15 residues. Trimming stripped 0 bases from V and 9 bases from J, with 17 bases between. Germline CDR1 reads MNHNS; CDR2 reads SASEGT. The CDR3: CASSEAGAESRAQYF. CDR3 nucleotide sequence: TGTGCCAGCAGTGAAGCAGGTGCGGAAAGCAGGGCCCAGTACTTC.

This chain connects TRBV3-1 (or the pseudogene TRBV3-2) to TRBJ2-5, with 10 bases lining up with TRBD1. This CDR3 has 15 amino acids. CDR1 is LGHDT, CDR2 YNNKEL, per germline (reference sequence). V was clipped by 4 bases and J by 5 bases; unmatched bases: 7. CDR3 sequence: CASSRGTGVRETQYF. CDR3 nucleotides: TGTGCCAGCAGCCGCGGGACAGGGGTTCGTGAGACCCAGTACTTC.

The rearrangement links TRBV30 to TRBJ1-1; possibly TRBD1 for D (6 bases). CDR1 and CDR2 from the germline V gene are GTSNPN and SVGIG (reference sequence). The CDR3 sequence is 13 residues long. Trimming pared 3 bases from V and 0 bases from J, leaving 8 bases between. The CDR3 sequence: CAWRDSLNTEAFF. CDR3 nucleotide sequence: TGTGCCTGGAGGGACAGCTTGAACACTGAAGCTTTCTTT.

This sequence joins TRBV19 and TRBJ2-1; D ambiguous. The CDR3 loop spans 14 amino acids. Germline assignment: CDR1 LNHDA and CDR2 SQIVND (reference sequence). V lost 0 bases, J lost 2 bases, and 5 bases lay in between. Written as DNA, the CDR3 is TGTGCCAGTAGTATAGATTCCGCCTACAATGAGCAGTTCTTC. This codes for CASSIDSAYNEQFF.